This TCR beta chain was sequenced during a study of CD8 T cells in ankylosing spondylitis. Study conclusions and caveats: Several highly homologous variants formed a TCR beta motif that appeared characteristic of ankylosing spondylitis blood.

V was clipped by 5 bases and J by 6 bases, with 18 bases between them. The CDR3 covers 15 residues. The germline V gene has CDR1 SGHAT and CDR2 FQDESV (reference sequence). This clonotype has more than one count but fewer than ten. Its antigen is currently unknown. Making the TCR beta libraries involved quantitative 5'-RACE with molecular barcodes. Each CDR3 protein is one row after TCRdb ran MiXCR on the 5' RACE reads. In the table there are approximately 240,000 distinct CDR3 sequences, about 10% of which are singletons. Sample: blood, either unsorted or a sorted T cell fraction (not recorded which). The receptor was isolated from a male donor with ankylosing spondylitis or in good health (not recorded which). V and J are TRBV11-1 and TRBJ2-3; unclear D gene. Written as DNA, the CDR3 is TGTGCCAGCAGCGGTGGGGTTCGCCAGGTGGATACGCAGTATTTT. Its translation is CASSGGVRQVDTQYF.